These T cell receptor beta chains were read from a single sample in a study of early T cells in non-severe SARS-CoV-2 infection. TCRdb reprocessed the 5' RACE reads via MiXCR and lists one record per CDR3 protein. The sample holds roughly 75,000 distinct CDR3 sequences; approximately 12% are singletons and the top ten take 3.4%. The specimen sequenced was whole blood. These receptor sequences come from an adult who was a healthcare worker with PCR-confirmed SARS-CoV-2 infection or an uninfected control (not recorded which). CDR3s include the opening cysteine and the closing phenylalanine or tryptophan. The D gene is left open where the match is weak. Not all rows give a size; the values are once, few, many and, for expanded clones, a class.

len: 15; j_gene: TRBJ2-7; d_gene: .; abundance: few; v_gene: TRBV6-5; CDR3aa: CASSPGSGVSYEQYF; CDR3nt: TGTGCCAGCAGTCCCGGGAGCGGAGTAAGCTACGAGCAGTACTTC
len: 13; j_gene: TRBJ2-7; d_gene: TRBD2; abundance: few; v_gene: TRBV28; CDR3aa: CASSLPAAGGQYF; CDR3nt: TGTGCCAGCAGTCTCCCGGCAGCGGGAGGGCAGTACTTC
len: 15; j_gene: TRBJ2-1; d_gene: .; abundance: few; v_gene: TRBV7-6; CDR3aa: CASSLEGPPYNEQFF; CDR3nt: TGTGCCAGCAGCTTAGAGGGACCCCCTTACAATGAGCAGTTCTTC
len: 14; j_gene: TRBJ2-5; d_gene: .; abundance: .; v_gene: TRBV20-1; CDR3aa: CSASHPTRPETQYF; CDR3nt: TGCAGTGCTAGTCACCCGACTAGACCGGAGACCCAGTACTTC
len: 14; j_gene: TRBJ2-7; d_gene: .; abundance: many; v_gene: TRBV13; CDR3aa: CASSLAQGYYEQYF; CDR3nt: TGTGCCAGCAGCTTAGCGCAGGGGTACTACGAGCAGTACTTC
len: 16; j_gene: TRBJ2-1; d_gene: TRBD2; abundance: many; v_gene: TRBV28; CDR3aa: CASSFSSGSSYNEQFF; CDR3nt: TGTGCCAGCAGTTTTAGCAGCGGGAGCTCCTACAATGAGCAGTTCTTC
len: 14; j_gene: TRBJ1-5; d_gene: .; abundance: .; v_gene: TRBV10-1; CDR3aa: CASSEAGVYQPQHF; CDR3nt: TGCGCCAGCAGTGAGGCAGGGGTCTATCAGCCCCAGCATTTT
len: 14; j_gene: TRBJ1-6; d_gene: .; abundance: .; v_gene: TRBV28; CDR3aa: CASSFGQSNSPLHF; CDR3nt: TGTGCCAGCAGTTTCGGACAGTCAAATTCACCCCTCCACTTT
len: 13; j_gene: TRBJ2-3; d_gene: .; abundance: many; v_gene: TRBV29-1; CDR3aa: CSVESRGSDTQYF; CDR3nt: TGCAGCGTTGAATCCAGAGGTTCAGATACGCAGTATTTT
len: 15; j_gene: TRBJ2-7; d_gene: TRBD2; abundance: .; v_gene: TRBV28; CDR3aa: CASSSTGLAGNEQYF; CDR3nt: TGTGCCAGCAGTTCGACCGGACTAGCGGGGAACGAGCAGTACTTC
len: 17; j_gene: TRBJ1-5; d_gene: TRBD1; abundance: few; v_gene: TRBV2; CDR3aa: CASRPGQASDSNQPQHF; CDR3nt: TGTGCCAGCAGGCCGGGACAGGCATCGGATAGCAATCAGCCCCAGCATTTT
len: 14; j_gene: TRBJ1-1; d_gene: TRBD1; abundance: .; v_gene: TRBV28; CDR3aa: CASRESTGRSEAFF; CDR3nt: TGTGCCAGCAGAGAGTCGACAGGGCGGTCTGAAGCTTTCTTT
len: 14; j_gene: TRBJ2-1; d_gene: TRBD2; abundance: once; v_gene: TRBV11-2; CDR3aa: CASSLGRAENEQFF; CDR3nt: TGTGCCAGCAGCCTCGGGAGGGCGGAGAATGAGCAGTTCTTC
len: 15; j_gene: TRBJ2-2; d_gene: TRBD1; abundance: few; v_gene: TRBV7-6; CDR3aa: CASSWGTGDTGELFF; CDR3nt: TGTGCCAGCAGCTGGGGGACAGGGGACACCGGGGAGCTGTTTTTT
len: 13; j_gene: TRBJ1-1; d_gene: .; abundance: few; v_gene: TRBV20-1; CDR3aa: CSGKSSMDTEAFF; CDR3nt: TGCAGTGGAAAATCCTCAATGGACACTGAAGCTTTCTTT
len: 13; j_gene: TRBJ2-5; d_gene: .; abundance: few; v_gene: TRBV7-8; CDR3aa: CASSLDLRETQYF; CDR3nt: TGTGCCAGCAGCTTAGATCTCAGGGAGACCCAGTACTTC
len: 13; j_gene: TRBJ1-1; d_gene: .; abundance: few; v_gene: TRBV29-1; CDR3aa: CSVMTALNTEAFF; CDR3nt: TGCAGCGTTATGACAGCGCTTAACACTGAAGCTTTCTTT
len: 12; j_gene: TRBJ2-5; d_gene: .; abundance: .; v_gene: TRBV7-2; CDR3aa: CASSFPGTSQYF; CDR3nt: TGTGCCAGCAGCTTCCCCGGGACATCCCAGTACTTC
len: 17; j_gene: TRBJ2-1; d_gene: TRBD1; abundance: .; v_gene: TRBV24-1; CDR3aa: CATGDRTGGLPYNEQFF; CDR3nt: TGTGCCACCGGTGATAGGACAGGGGGCCTTCCCTACAATGAGCAGTTCTTC
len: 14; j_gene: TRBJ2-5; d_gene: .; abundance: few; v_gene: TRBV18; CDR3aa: CASSSANRASTQYF; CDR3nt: TGTGCCAGCTCATCGGCAAACAGGGCCTCGACCCAGTACTTC
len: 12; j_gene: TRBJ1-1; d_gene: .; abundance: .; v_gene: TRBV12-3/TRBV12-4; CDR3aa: CAGSNTGSEAFF; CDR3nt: TGTGCCGGCAGTAATACAGGGTCTGAAGCTTTCTTT
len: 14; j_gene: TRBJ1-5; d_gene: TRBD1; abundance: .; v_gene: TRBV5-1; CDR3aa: CASSLGTGHQPQHF; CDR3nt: TGCGCCAGCAGCCTGGGGACAGGGCACCAGCCCCAGCATTTT
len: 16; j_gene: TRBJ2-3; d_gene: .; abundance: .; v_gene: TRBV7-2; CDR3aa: CASSLRTTGRKDTQYF; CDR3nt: TGTGCCAGCAGCTTAAGGACGACGGGCCGAAAAGATACGCAGTATTTT
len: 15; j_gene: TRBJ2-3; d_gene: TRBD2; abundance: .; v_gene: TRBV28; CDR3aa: CASSFGGSRADTQYF; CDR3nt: TGTGCCAGCAGTTTTGGCGGGAGTCGGGCAGATACGCAGTATTTT
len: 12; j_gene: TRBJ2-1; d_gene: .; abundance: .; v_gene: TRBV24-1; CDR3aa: CATSDRNNEQFF; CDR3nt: TGTGCCACCAGTGATCGAAACAATGAGCAGTTCTTC
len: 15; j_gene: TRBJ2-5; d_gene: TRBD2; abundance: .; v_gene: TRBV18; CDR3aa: CASSPPGGSQETQYF; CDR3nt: TGTGCCAGCTCACCACCGGGCGGGAGCCAAGAGACCCAGTACTTC
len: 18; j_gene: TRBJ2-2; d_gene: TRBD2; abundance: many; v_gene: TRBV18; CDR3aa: CASSRTSGILEGTGELFF; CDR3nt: TGTGCCAGCTCAAGGACTAGCGGGATCCTTGAGGGCACCGGGGAGCTGTTTTTT
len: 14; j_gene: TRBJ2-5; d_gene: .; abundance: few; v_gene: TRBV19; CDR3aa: CASSIRGAQETQYF; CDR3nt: TGTGCCAGTAGTATTCGCGGAGCCCAAGAGACCCAGTACTTC
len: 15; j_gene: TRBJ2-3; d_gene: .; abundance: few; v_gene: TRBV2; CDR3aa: CASSEMAGRADTQYF; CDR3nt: TGTGCCAGCAGTGAAATGGCAGGGCGGGCAGATACGCAGTATTTT
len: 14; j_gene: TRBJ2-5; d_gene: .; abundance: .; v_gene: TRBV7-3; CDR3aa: CASSLKVGGETQYF; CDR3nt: TGTGCCAGCAGCTTAAAAGTAGGGGGGGAGACCCAGTACTTC
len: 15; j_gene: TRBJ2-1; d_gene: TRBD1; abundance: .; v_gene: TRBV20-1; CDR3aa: CSARQGAAWYNEQFF; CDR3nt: TGCAGTGCTAGACAGGGGGCGGCCTGGTACAATGAGCAGTTCTTC
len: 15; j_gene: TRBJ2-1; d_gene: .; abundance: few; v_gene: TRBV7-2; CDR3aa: CASSGGPSSYNEQFF; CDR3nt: TGTGCCAGCAGCGGAGGACCTAGCTCCTACAATGAGCAGTTCTTC
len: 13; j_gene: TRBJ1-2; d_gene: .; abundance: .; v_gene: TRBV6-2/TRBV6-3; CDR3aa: CASTSTGSYGYTF; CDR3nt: TGTGCCAGCACCTCAACAGGGTCCTATGGCTACACCTTC
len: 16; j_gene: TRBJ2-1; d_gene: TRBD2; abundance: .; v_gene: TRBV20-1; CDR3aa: CSAKPSSAGNYNEQFF; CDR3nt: TGCAGTGCTAAACCCTCCTCAGCGGGGAACTACAATGAGCAGTTCTTC
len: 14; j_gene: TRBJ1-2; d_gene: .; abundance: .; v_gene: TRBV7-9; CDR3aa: CASQKGGTYYGYTF; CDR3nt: TGTGCCAGCCAAAAGGGGGGCACCTACTATGGCTACACCTTC
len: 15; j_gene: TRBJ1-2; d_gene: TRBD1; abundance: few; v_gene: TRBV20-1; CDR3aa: CSARDQGQGLLGYTF; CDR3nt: TGCAGTGCTAGAGATCAGGGACAGGGCCTACTAGGCTACACCTTC
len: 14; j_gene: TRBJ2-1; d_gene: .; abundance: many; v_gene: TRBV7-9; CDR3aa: CASSFRGSDIDQFF; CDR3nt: TGTGCCAGCAGCTTTCGGGGCTCCGATATAGATCAGTTCTTC